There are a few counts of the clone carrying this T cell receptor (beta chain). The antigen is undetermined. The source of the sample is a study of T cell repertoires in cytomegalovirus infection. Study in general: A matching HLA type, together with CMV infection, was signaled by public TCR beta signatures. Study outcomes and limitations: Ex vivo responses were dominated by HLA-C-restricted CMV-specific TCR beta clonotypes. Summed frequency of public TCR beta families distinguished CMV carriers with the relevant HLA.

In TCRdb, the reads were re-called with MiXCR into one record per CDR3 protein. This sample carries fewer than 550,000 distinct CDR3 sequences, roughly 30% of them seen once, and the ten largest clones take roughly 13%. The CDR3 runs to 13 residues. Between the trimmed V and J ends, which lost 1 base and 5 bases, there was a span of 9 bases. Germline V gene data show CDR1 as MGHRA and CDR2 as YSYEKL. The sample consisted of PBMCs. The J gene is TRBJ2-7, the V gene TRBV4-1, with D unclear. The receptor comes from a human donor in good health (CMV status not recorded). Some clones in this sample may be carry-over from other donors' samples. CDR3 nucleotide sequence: TGCGCCAGCAGCCAAGGAAAGGGAAACGAGCAGTACTTC. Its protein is CASSQGKGNEQYF.